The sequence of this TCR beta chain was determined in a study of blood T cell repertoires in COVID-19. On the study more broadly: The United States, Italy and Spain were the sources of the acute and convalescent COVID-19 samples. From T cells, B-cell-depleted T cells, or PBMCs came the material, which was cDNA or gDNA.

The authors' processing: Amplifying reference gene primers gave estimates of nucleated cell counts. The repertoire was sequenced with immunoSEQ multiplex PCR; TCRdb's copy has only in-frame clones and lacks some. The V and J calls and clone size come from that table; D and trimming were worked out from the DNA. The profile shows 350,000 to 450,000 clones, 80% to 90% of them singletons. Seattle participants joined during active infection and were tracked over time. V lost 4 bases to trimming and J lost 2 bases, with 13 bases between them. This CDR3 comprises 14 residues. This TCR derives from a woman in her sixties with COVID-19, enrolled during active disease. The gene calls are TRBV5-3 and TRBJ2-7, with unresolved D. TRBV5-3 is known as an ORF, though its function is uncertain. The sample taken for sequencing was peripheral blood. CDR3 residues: CARSLATVTYEQYF. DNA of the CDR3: TGTGCCAGAAGCCTGGCCACAGTCACCTACGAGCAGTACTTC.